What follows describes a single T cell receptor (beta chain). These data originate in a study of monozygotic twins with inflammatory bowel disease. This CDR3 region has 19 residues. CDR1 and CDR2 from the germline V gene are SGHDN and FVKESK. Reanalyzing the 5' RACE reads, TCRdb keeps one entry per CDR3 protein, without DNA. With 330,000 or so distinct CDR3 sequences in the sample, the ten largest clones hold approximately 2%. The sequence was obtained from a human donor with ulcerative colitis or Crohn's disease, or a healthy co-twin of an affected twin (not recorded which). This chain connects TRBV14 to TRBJ2-1; TCRdb's D gene call, TRBD2, goes unchecked for lack of DNA. Material for sequencing was blood. CDR3: CASSQDLDRVRLADNEQFF.